This T cell receptor beta chain was sequenced in a study of blood T cell repertoires in COVID-19. Study details: PBMCs, B-cell-depleted T cells, or T cells provided the cDNA or gDNA that made up the material.

This clone was seen a few times. The V gene end was trimmed by 4 bases and the J gene end by 6 bases; junction bases not matched to a gene: 7. The CDR3 extends over 15 amino acids. The germline gives CDR1 MNHNY, CDR2 SVGAGI (reference sequence). The protocol was immunoSEQ multiplex PCR, while the TCRdb copy is restricted to in-frame clones and leaves out a portion. This sample carries about 220,000 clones, 60% to 85% of them seen once, and the ten largest clones take about 7.2%. Sequencing was performed on peripheral blood. The chain links TRBV6-6 to TRBJ2-1; TRBD1 aligns across 9 bases. This TCR was sampled from a woman aged 70 to 79 with acute or convalescent COVID-19. CDR3 amino acids: CASSSGGQGFNEQFF. In DNA, the CDR3 is TGTGCCAGCAGTTCAGGTGGACAGGGGTTCAATGAGCAGTTCTTC.